Included here is one T cell receptor (beta chain) sequence, with context. This receptor's antigen is unknown. Per-base quality was not reported, and no clone a single base away is much larger than it. This sample is drawn from a study of blood T cell repertoires in COVID-19 (dated by TCRdb to 2018 to 2021). General notes on the study: The collaborator samples originated in the United States, Italy and Spain and spanned the acute and convalescent phases of COVID-19. The material from the prospective study consisted of cDNA or gDNA derived from T cells, B-cell-depleted T cells, or PBMCs. Subjects who had been exposed to COVID-19, were actively infected with it, or had recovered from it provided the deeply sampled blood TCRbeta repertoires that made up the dataset. The repertoires were released in a freely available public database meant as a resource for research on the immune response to SARS-CoV-2. Samples came from the ongoing ImmuneRACE study (first 160 participants) plus 1,254 subjects from 6 global collaborators. Sample metadata almost always included a de-identified subject ID, COVID-19 status, age in years and sex. HLA class I and class II types, where available, came from metadata supplied by the sample provider rather than from assay-based typing. Overall results and qualifications from the work: Clinical and demographic metadata were provided uncurated, with the amount varying by source and participant.

TCRbeta CDR3 regions were amplified from genomic DNA by means of the immunoSEQ Assay, a bias-controlled multiplex PCR. From the authors' description of their analysis: Within the assay, amplification of reference gene primers was used to estimate how many nucleated cells each sample contained. To quantify the absolute abundance of each unique TCRbeta CDR3 rearrangement, sequence reads were collapsed and filtered. Productive Simpson clonality was computed per sample as the square root of Simpson's diversity index over productive rearrangements. The immuneACCESS repertoire file appears here via TCRdb, limited to in-frame rearrangements. These files lack a portion of the clones; in checked studies, under half of the deficit traces to unresolved V genes, and the cause of the others is not known. D and trimming were read from the DNA, whereas the V and J calls and clone size are those reported in that table. The table for this sample lists 100,000 or so clones; 85% of them were counted only once. Clones ranked in the top ten supply about 1.8% of the sample.

Whole blood was collected in K2EDTA tubes by collaborating institutions according to the institutions' own protocols. For TCRbeta analysis, collaborator samples were shipped as frozen whole blood, as isolated PBMCs, or as DNA extracted from either sample type. Sample: peripheral blood. The clonotype originates from a woman in her sixties or seventies with active or convalescent COVID-19.

CDR3 sequence: CASSRTVQETQYF. The DNA is as follows: TGTGCCAGCAGCAGAACAGTCCAAGAGACCCAGTACTTC. The rearranged chain carries TRBV14 and TRBJ2-5; a confident D gene designation cannot be given. V and J lose 5 bases and 1 base, and a span of 8 bases separates them. The germline V gene sets CDR1 to SGHDN and CDR2 to FVKESK. The CDR3 spans 13 residues, from the cysteine through the phenylalanine. Here the CDR3 DNA is all that survives: 39 bases in frame from base 1.